These T cell receptor beta chains were read from a single sample in a study of beta chain features in type 1 diabetes. The assay was immunoSEQ multiplex PCR, and TCRdb's table has in-frame clones only and misses some. The sample lists 200,000 to 250,000 clones; 11% were seen once. The specimen sequenced was central memory CD4+ T cells from blood. The receptors stem from a man between 18 and 35 years old in good health. Each CDR3 is given with its conserved first and last residue. D genes are given only for firm matches. The size entry is marked missing in some rows and otherwise reads once, few, many or a size class.

D: NA; V: TRBV6-1; length: 17; size: few; J: TRBJ2-2; CDR3: CASSAVGAGANTGELFF; DNA: TGTGCCAGCAGTGCAGTCGGAGCGGGTGCGAACACCGGGGAGCTGTTTTTT
D: NA; V: TRBV30; length: 16; size: few; J: TRBJ2-3; CDR3: CAWSPTSGGEGDTQYF; DNA: TGTGCCTGGAGTCCAACGAGCGGTGGAGAGGGAGATACGCAGTATTTT
D: NA; V: TRBV28; length: 17; size: few; J: TRBJ1-5; CDR3: CASSLPPGRRSNQPQHF; DNA: TGTGCCAGCAGTCTGCCCCCAGGGAGACGAAGCAATCAGCCCCAGCATTTT
D: TRBD2; V: TRBV7-2; length: 14; size: few; J: TRBJ2-1; CDR3: CASSLGGLGNEQFF; DNA: TGTGCCAGCAGCTTAGGGGGACTAGGGAATGAGCAGTTCTTC
D: TRBD2; V: TRBV7-2; length: 16; size: many; J: TRBJ2-3; CDR3: CASSESSGFRTDTQYF; DNA: TGTGCCAGCAGCGAATCTAGCGGGTTTCGCACAGATACGCAGTATTTT
D: TRBD2; V: TRBV5-4; length: 16; size: NA; J: TRBJ2-3; CDR3: CASSFTSGTSTDTQYF; DNA: TGTGCCAGCAGCTTTACTAGCGGAACTAGCACAGATACGCAGTATTTT
D: TRBD1; V: TRBV5-4; length: 18; size: NA; J: TRBJ2-6; CDR3: CASSDRRTGIAGANVLTF; DNA: TGTGCCAGCAGCGACCGCCGGACAGGGATAGCTGGGGCCAACGTCCTGACTTTC
D: TRBD2; V: TRBV2; length: 15; size: NA; J: TRBJ2-1; CDR3: CASSSLAGEWSEQFF; DNA: TGTGCCAGCAGTTCGCTAGCGGGAGAATGGAGTGAGCAGTTCTTC
D: NA; V: TRBV29-1; length: 15; size: few; J: TRBJ2-2; CDR3: CSVAPVTGRAGELFF; DNA: TGCAGCGTAGCGCCTGTGACAGGGAGGGCCGGGGAGCTGTTTTTT
D: TRBD1; V: TRBV11-2; length: 12; size: NA; J: TRBJ1-1; CDR3: CASSPDRAKAFF; DNA: TGTGCCAGCAGCCCAGACAGGGCGAAAGCTTTCTTT
D: NA; V: TRBV7-3; length: 14; size: NA; J: TRBJ2-1; CDR3: CASSLYRGQNEQFF; DNA: TGTGCCAGCAGCTTATACAGAGGGCAGAATGAGCAGTTCTTC
D: NA; V: TRBV11-2; length: 16; size: NA; J: TRBJ2-5; CDR3: CASSLAAGTSWETQYF; DNA: TGTGCCAGCAGCTTAGCTGCAGGGACGTCGTGGGAGACCCAGTACTTC
D: NA; V: TRBV18; length: 11; size: few; J: TRBJ1-1; CDR3: CASSPREGAFF; DNA: TGTGCCAGCTCCCCCAGGGAGGGGGCTTTCTTT
D: NA; V: TRBV30; length: 13; size: few; J: TRBJ1-2; CDR3: CAWSEYPGNGYTF; DNA: TGTGCCTGGAGTGAATATCCGGGAAATGGCTACACCTTC
D: TRBD2; V: TRBV10-3; length: 16; size: few; J: TRBJ2-2; CDR3: CAISRDTSGNTGELFF; DNA: TGTGCCATCAGCCGCGACACTAGCGGGAACACCGGGGAGCTGTTTTTT
D: NA; V: TRBV25-1; length: 15; size: many; J: TRBJ2-5; CDR3: CASSAGTGYQETQYF; DNA: TGTGCCAGCAGTGCCGGGACTGGGTACCAAGAGACCCAGTACTTC
D: TRBD1; V: TRBV6-5; length: 13; size: many; J: TRBJ2-1; CDR3: CASRQGQYNEQFF; DNA: TGTGCCAGCAGGCAGGGACAGTACAATGAGCAGTTCTTC
D: NA; V: TRBV7-2; length: 14; size: few; J: TRBJ2-5; CDR3: CASSIGGTQETQYF; DNA: TGTGCCAGCAGCATAGGCGGGACACAAGAGACCCAGTACTTC
D: NA; V: TRBV14; length: 13; size: NA; J: TRBJ2-7; CDR3: CASSQGPAYEQYF; DNA: TGTGCCAGCAGCCAGGGTCCAGCCTACGAGCAGTACTTC
D: NA; V: TRBV6-5; length: 15; size: few; J: TRBJ2-3; CDR3: CASSYSRQAADTQYF; DNA: TGTGCCAGCAGTTACTCGAGACAGGCGGCGGATACGCAGTATTTT
D: TRBD2; V: TRBV28; length: 14; size: NA; J: TRBJ2-2; CDR3: CASTLGGRTGELFF; DNA: TGTGCCAGCACCCTGGGAGGGCGTACCGGGGAGCTGTTTTTT
D: TRBD2; V: TRBV5-1; length: 16; size: many; J: TRBJ2-1; CDR3: CASSSSSGGLYNEQFF; DNA: TGCGCCAGCAGCTCGTCCAGCGGGGGACTCTACAATGAGCAGTTCTTC
D: NA; V: TRBV30; length: 12; size: once; J: TRBJ1-2; CDR3: CAWSPDGRGYTF; DNA: TGTGCCTGGAGTCCTGACGGGCGAGGCTACACCTTC
D: TRBD1; V: TRBV7-9; length: 16; size: many; J: TRBJ2-7; CDR3: CASSFNPTGRRDEQYF; DNA: TGTGCCAGCAGCTTTAACCCGACAGGGCGACGGGACGAGCAGTACTTC